Listed below are T cell receptor beta chains from one sample, sequenced in a study of CD8 T cells in ankylosing spondylitis. A single record per CDR3 protein comes from TCRdb applying MiXCR to the 5' RACE reads. The sample includes some 700,000 distinct CDR3 sequences, under 20% of them seen just once. Sequencing was done on a sample of blood, either unsorted or a sorted T cell fraction (not recorded which). The source of these receptors is a male donor with ankylosing spondylitis. The CDR3 runs from the conserved cysteine through the conserved F or W. The D gene is left open where the match is weak. Expanded clones are given a class, and other clones once, few, many or no size at all.

17	.	TRBV4-2	.	TRBJ2-7	TGTGCCAGCAGCCAAGAGATGGCGGGCCTGGCGTCCTACGAGCAGTACTTC	CASSQEMAGLASYEQYF
14	few	TRBV4-2	.	TRBJ2-1	TGTGCCAGCAGCCAAGACGGAATCCCCAATGAGCAGTTCTTC	CASSQDGIPNEQFF
16	.	TRBV3-1	TRBD2	TRBJ2-1	TGTGCCAGCAGCCAAGCGGGGGGAACCCCGTACAATGAGCAGTTCTTC	CASSQAGGTPYNEQFF
12	few	TRBV5-5	.	TRBJ1-2	TGTGCCAGCAGCATACTGAGCTATGGCTACACCTTC	CASSILSYGYTF
15	few	TRBV29-1	.	TRBJ2-5	TGCAGCGTTTCACTAGTGCATCCTAATGCGGAGACCCAGTACTTC	CSVSLVHPNAETQYF
14	.	TRBV5-6	.	TRBJ2-7	TGTGCCAGCGCCCTGTTGGGTTACTCCTACGAGCAGTACTTC	CASALLGYSYEQYF
12	few	TRBV7-8	.	TRBJ2-7	TGTGCCAGCACCAACCCGCAATACGAGCAGTACTTC	CASTNPQYEQYF
15	.	TRBV28	TRBD2	TRBJ2-7	TGTGCCAGCAGCTACACGCCGGGACTAGCGGGGGAGCAGTACTTC	CASSYTPGLAGEQYF
13	.	TRBV12-3/TRBV12-4	TRBD1	TRBJ2-5	TGTGCCAGCAGGACAGGGGGCCTAGAGACCCAGTACTTC	CASRTGGLETQYF
11	many	TRBV20-1	.	TRBJ1-5	TGCAGTGCTTCTCAATCCGAGGCCCAGCATTTT	CSASQSEAQHF
14	few	TRBV5-1	.	TRBJ2-7	TGCGCCAGCAGCTTGGAAGATCCAACCTACGAGCAGTACTTC	CASSLEDPTYEQYF
14	few	TRBV20-1	TRBD1	TRBJ2-7	TGCAGTGCTTCCCGGGACAGAGTCTCCTACGAGCAGTACTTC	CSASRDRVSYEQYF
15	.	TRBV9	.	TRBJ2-7	TGTGCCAGCAGCGCTACACCGTCAGCGGTATACGAGCAGTACTTC	CASSATPSAVYEQYF
13	.	TRBV10-3	TRBD1	TRBJ1-2	TGTGCCATCAGTGCCGGGACAGAGACTATCTACACCTTC	CAISAGTETIYTF
14	.	TRBV20-1	.	TRBJ2-5	TGCAGTGCTAGAGATTGGGGGGCGGGGGAGACCCAGTACTTC	CSARDWGAGETQYF
16	few	TRBV4-2	.	TRBJ2-7	TGTGCCAGCAGCCAAGATTTCAGGGGAGGTTCCTACGAGCAGTACTTC	CASSQDFRGGSYEQYF
14	.	TRBV3-1	.	TRBJ1-1	TGTGCCAGCAGCCAAGCAGGGTTGCAAACTGAAGCTTTCTTT	CASSQAGLQTEAFF
13	.	TRBV29-1	.	TRBJ1-1	TGCAGCGTTGCCCTGACGGAGAACACTGAAGCTTTCTTT	CSVALTENTEAFF
14	once	TRBV7-9	TRBD2	TRBJ2-5	TGTGCCAGCAGCCAGCGGGAGGAAACGGAGACCCAGTACTTC	CASSQREETETQYF
15	many	TRBV20-1	.	TRBJ2-1	TGCAGTGCTAGCCCCGCGGGAAACGGGCATAGTGAGCAGTTCTTC	CSASPAGNGHSEQFF
13	many	TRBV27	.	TRBJ2-7	TGTGCCAGCAGTTATCAGGGGTCCTACGAGCAGTACTTC	CASSYQGSYEQYF
12	.	TRBV19	.	TRBJ2-7	TGTGCCAGTAGTATCGGGGGTGGCGAGCAGTACTTC	CASSIGGGEQYF
16	many	TRBV5-4	.	TRBJ1-2	TGTGCCAGCAGCACACCCGCAGGAGCCTATTACTATGGCTACACCTTC	CASSTPAGAYYYGYTF
14	few	TRBV20-1	TRBD2	TRBJ2-7	TGCAGTGCTAGCGGACTAGCGGGACTCTACGAGCAGTACTTC	CSASGLAGLYEQYF
16	.	TRBV7-9	TRBD2	TRBJ2-7	TGTGCCAGCAGCTTGGGGGGGGTAGCGGCCCCCTACGAGCAGTACTTC	CASSLGGVAAPYEQYF
13	many	TRBV4-1	.	TRBJ1-2	TGCGCCAGCAGCCAAGCGGCAGCGTATGGCTACACCTTC	CASSQAAAYGYTF
16	.	TRBV13	.	TRBJ1-3	TGTGCCAGCAGCCTCTTGAGGGCAGCCTCTGGAAACACCATATATTTT	CASSLLRAASGNTIYF
15	few	TRBV3-1	.	TRBJ2-3	TGTGCCAGCAGCCACCAGGGGGACTACACAGATACGCAGTATTTT	CASSHQGDYTDTQYF
14	.	TRBV29-1	TRBD1	TRBJ2-2	TGCAGCGTTGAGGGACAGGAGAACACCGGGGAGCTGTTTTTT	CSVEGQENTGELFF
14	.	TRBV6-1	.	TRBJ2-6	TGTGCCAGCGCTTGGACCTCTGGGGCCAACGTCCTGACTTTC	CASAWTSGANVLTF
14	.	TRBV11-3	.	TRBJ2-1	TGTGCCAGCAGCTTAGAAGCGACCTACAATGAGCAGTTCTTC	CASSLEATYNEQFF
17	.	TRBV12-3/TRBV12-4	.	TRBJ2-1	TGTGCCAGCAGTCAACCCCCCCGGGTCCTTAACTACAATGAGCAGTTCTTC	CASSQPPRVLNYNEQFF
16	few	TRBV5-1	TRBD1	TRBJ1-6	TGCGCCAGCAGCTCAACCCCGGGACAGGGATATTCACCCCTCCACTTT	CASSSTPGQGYSPLHF
12	few	TRBV12-3/TRBV12-4	.	TRBJ1-1	TGTGCCAGCAGCATCGGTCCCATCGGGGCTTTCTTT	CASSIGPIGAFF
16	.	TRBV7-2	TRBD1	TRBJ1-5	TGTGCCAGCAGCTCCCCACAGGGGGCTAGCAATCAGCCCCAGCATTTT	CASSSPQGASNQPQHF
15	.	TRBV28	TRBD1	TRBJ1-1	TGTGCCAGCAGTCCACCCGACAGGGGGAACACTGAAGCTTTCTTT	CASSPPDRGNTEAFF
17	few	TRBV20-1	.	TRBJ2-7	TGCAGTGCTAGAGAGGAGACTAGAACGAGGCGGTTCTACGAGCAGTACTTC	CSAREETRTRRFYEQYF
14	few	TRBV7-6	.	TRBJ2-2	TGTGCCAGCAGCTCATACACGCCATCCGGGGAGCTGTTTTTT	CASSSYTPSGELFF
15	many	TRBV28	.	TRBJ2-3	TGTGCCAGCAGTTTAACGGTCGGGAGAACAGATACGCAGTATTTT	CASSLTVGRTDTQYF
15	.	TRBV12-3/TRBV12-4	TRBD1	TRBJ2-5	TGTGCCAGCAGTTCCCAGGACAGGGGCGTGAAGACCCAGTACTTC	CASSSQDRGVKTQYF
17	once	TRBV12-3/TRBV12-4	TRBD2	TRBJ2-3	TGTGCCAGCAGTCTCCGGACTAGCGGGATACCCACAGATACGCAGTATTTT	CASSLRTSGIPTDTQYF
15	.	TRBV7-9	TRBD2	TRBJ2-5	TGTGCCAGCAGCTCGGCAGCGGGGGGTCCCGGTCGTGAGTACTTC	CASSSAAGGPGREYF
14	.	TRBV6-5	.	TRBJ2-7	TGTGCCAGCAGTTATGTCGAGGGTCCGGACGAGCAGTACTTC	CASSYVEGPDEQYF
16	.	TRBV7-9	TRBD1	TRBJ1-4	TGTGCCAGCAGCATGGGACAGGGATTCACTAATGAAAAACTGTTTTTT	CASSMGQGFTNEKLFF
14	few	TRBV7-9	TRBD1	TRBJ2-7	TGTGCCAGCAGCTACGCCGGGACAGGGGGTGAGCAGTACTTC	CASSYAGTGGEQYF
14	.	TRBV20-1	.	TRBJ1-6	TGCAGTGCCTTCCAGGGAACAGCCAATTCACCCCTCCACTTT	CSAFQGTANSPLHF
16	few	TRBV20-1	TRBD2	TRBJ2-2	TGCAGTGCTCCGAGTCCGGGACTAGCGAACACCGGGGAGCTGTTTTTT	CSAPSPGLANTGELFF
16	few	TRBV6-5	TRBD1	TRBJ2-1	TGTGCCAGCAGTTACGGGGGACAGGCCTCCTACAATGAGCAGTTCTTC	CASSYGGQASYNEQFF
15	.	TRBV20-1	.	TRBJ2-1	TGCAGTGCTAGGCAGGCGGGACTCTCCTACAATGAGCAGTTCTTC	CSARQAGLSYNEQFF
13	.	TRBV4-3	.	TRBJ2-3	TGCGCCAGCAGCCAAATAGGTTCAGATACGCAGTATTTT	CASSQIGSDTQYF
12	.	TRBV9	.	TRBJ1-1	TGTGCCAGCGGGGAGGGGAACACTGAAGCTTTCTTT	CASGEGNTEAFF
14	.	TRBV24-1	TRBD1	TRBJ2-1	TGTGCCACCGGCCAGACAGGGGGTAACAATGAGCAGTTCTTC	CATGQTGGNNEQFF
16	few	TRBV12-3/TRBV12-4	TRBD2	TRBJ2-3	TGTGCCAGCAGTTTAGATTGGAGCGGGGCCGCAGATACGCAGTATTTT	CASSLDWSGAADTQYF
13	.	TRBV27	TRBD1	TRBJ2-7	TGTGCCAGCAGTTTCAACAGGGGTTTTGAGCAGTACTTC	CASSFNRGFEQYF
15	.	TRBV7-3	.	TRBJ1-1	TGTGCCAGCAGCTTTAACGTAGGGAGGGACACTGAAGCTTTCTTT	CASSFNVGRDTEAFF
18	.	TRBV11-1	TRBD2	TRBJ2-3	TGTGCCAGCAGCTTAGTAAGCGGGGAGCCGCACAGCACAGATACGCAGTATTTT	CASSLVSGEPHSTDTQYF
16	.	TRBV11-2	.	TRBJ2-7	TGTGCCAGCAGCGAAAAATCCGGGACATACCCCTACGAGCAGTACTTC	CASSEKSGTYPYEQYF
16	few	TRBV4-1	.	TRBJ1-2	TGCGCCAGCAGCCAACTTAGCGGGGCTAGTGGCTATGGCTACACCTTC	CASSQLSGASGYGYTF
15	many	TRBV12-3/TRBV12-4	.	TRBJ1-6	TGTGCCAGCAGTTTAGCGGACAGAAGGAATTCACCCCTCCACTTT	CASSLADRRNSPLHF
13	.	TRBV12-5	.	TRBJ1-1	TGTGCTAGTGGCCACAGGGAGAACACTGAAGCTTTCTTT	CASGHRENTEAFF